This TCR beta chain stems from a study of cytomegalovirus exposure and HLA in healthy donors. Overall study results and limits: CMV serostatus was the sole immune exposure data available. Being productive about 90% or about 30% of the time was typical of most TCR beta V segments in an earlier analysis.

As regards this clone: Its antigen remains unidentified.

CDR1 is SGDLS, CDR2 YYNGEE, per germline. Trimming stripped 4 bases from V and 4 bases from J, with 11 bases between. The CDR3 is 13 residues long. A multiplex PCR was run with 60 Vbeta primers and 13 Jbeta primers. Only in-frame clones appear in the TCRdb table, and some are missing; sequencing was by immunoSEQ multiplex PCR. The sample has 90,000 to 120,000 clones, around 73% seen once. J is TRBJ2-5 and V is TRBV9; perhaps TRBD2 as D (6 bases). The sample consisted of PBMCs. The receptor was isolated from a woman between 40 and 50 years old in good health and CMV-seronegative. CDR3 sequence: CASSSHGRETQYF. The DNA for the CDR3 is TGTGCCAGCAGCTCCCACGGGAGAGAGACCCAGTACTTC. Together with reference TRBV9 and TRBJ2-5, the CDR3 gives the full variable domain: DSGVTQTPKHLITATGQRVTLRCSPRSGDLSVYWYQQSLDQGLQFLIQYYNGEERAKGNILERFSAQQFPDLHSELNLSSLELGDSALYFCASSSHGRETQYFGPGTRLLVL.